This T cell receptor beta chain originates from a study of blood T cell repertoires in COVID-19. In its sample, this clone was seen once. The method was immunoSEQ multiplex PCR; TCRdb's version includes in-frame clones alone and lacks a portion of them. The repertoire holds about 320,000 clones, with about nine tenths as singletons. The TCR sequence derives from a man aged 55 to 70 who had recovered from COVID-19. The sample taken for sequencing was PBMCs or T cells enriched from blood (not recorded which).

The CDR3 DNA reads as TGTGCCAGTTGGACAACTGGAAACACCATATATTTT. It yields the protein CASWTTGNTIYF. This chain connects TRBV6-5 to TRBJ1-3; D may be TRBD1 (5 bases). CDR1 is MNHEY and CDR2 is SVGAGI in the germline V gene. With 9 bases removed from V and 2 bases from J, the gap between germline ends came to 8 bases. CDR3 length: 12 residues.